This entry concerns a single T cell receptor (beta chain). Assay used: immunoSEQ multiplex PCR; TCRdb lists only in-frame clones, some missing. The sample consists of around 230,000 clones, about four fifths of them appearing once. Trimming removed 0 bases from V and 2 bases from J, with 16 bases in between. Germline CDR1 SGHKS, CDR2 YYEKEE (reference sequence). The CDR3 totals 17 residues. The record originates from a study of blood T cell repertoires in COVID-19. Study context: Sites across the United States, Italy and Spain contributed samples from acute and convalescent COVID-19.

This chain links TRBV5-5 with TRBJ2-3, with D tentatively TRBD1 (5 bases). The sequence was obtained from a woman aged 40 to 50 with active or convalescent COVID-19. The sequenced sample was peripheral blood. Here the CDR3 DNA reads TGTGCCAGCAGCTTGGATCTCCGTCAGGGAAACACAGATACGCAGTATTTT. Translation: CASSLDLRQGNTDTQYF.